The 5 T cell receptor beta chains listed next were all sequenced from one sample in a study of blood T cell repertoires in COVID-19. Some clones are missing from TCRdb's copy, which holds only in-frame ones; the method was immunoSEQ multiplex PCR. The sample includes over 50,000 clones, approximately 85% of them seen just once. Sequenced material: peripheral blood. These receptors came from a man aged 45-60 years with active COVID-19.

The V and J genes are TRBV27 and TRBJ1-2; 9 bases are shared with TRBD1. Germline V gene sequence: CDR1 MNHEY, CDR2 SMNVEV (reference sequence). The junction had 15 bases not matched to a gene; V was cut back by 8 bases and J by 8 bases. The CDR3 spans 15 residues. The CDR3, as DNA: TGTGCCAGCGGCTCATTGGACAGGGGATCTGTGGGCTACACCTTC. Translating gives CASGSLDRGSVGYTF.

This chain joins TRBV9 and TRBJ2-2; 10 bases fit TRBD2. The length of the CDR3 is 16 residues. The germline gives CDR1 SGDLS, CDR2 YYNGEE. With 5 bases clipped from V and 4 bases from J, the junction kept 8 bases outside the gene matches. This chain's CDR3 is CASRLAGAPGTGELFF. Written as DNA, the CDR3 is TGTGCCAGCAGGCTAGCGGGGGCCCCGGGCACCGGGGAGCTGTTTTTT.

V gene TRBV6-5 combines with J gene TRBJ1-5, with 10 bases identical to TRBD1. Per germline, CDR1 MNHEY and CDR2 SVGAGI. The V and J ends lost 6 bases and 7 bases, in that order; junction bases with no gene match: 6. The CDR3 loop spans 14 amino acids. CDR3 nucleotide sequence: TGTGCCAGCAGCCGACAGGGGGCTCACCAGCCCCAGCATTTT. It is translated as CASSRQGAHQPQHF.

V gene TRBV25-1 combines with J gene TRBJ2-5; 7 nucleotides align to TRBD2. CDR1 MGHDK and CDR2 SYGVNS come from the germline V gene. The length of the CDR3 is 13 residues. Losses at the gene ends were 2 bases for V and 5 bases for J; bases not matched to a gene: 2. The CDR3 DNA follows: TGTGCCAGCAGTGAAACCGGGGGGGAGACCCAGTACTTC. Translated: CASSETGGETQYF.

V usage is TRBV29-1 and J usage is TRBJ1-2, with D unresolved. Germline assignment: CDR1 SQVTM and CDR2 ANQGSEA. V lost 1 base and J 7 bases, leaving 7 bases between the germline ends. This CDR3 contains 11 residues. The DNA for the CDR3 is TGCAGCGTTGAAGTGTCGGGTGGCTACACCTTC. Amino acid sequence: CSVEVSGGYTF.